The 8 T cell receptor beta chains below come from one sample, sequenced in a study of blood T cells in healthy people across ages. A second about 6 to 12 cycle PCR used barcoded and J-beta primers. TCRdb re-called the 5' RACE reads through MiXCR, storing one row per CDR3 protein. The data show approximately 800,000 distinct CDR3 sequences, more than 25% seen once. The same specimen was also included in a second study, on T cells of mothers and their children.

Sequencing was performed on blood. The source of these receptors is a boy aged 5 to 17 in good health.

This clonotype was counted only a few times. The chain couples TRBV5-1 to TRBJ2-2, with no clear D. Per the germline V gene, CDR1 is SGHRS and CDR2 is YFSETQ. The CDR3 is 12 residues long. Trimming shortened V by 5 bases and J by 0 bases, and 2 bases separated the two germline ends. The chain's CDR3 is CASRTNTGELFF. For the CDR3, the DNA is TGCGCCAGCAGGACGAACACCGGGGAGCTGTTTTTT.

In this sample, this clonotype turned up a few times. CDR3 DNA sequence: TGTGCCAGCAGCCAAGGGGACAGGTACAATGAGCAGTTCTTC. This encodes CASSQGDRYNEQFF. The J gene is TRBJ2-1, the V gene TRBV6-5; 8 bases are a match to TRBD1. Germline trimming cut 6 bases from V and 4 bases from J; bases unmatched to any gene: 5. CDR1 and CDR2 (germline): MNHEY, SVGAGI. There are 14 residues in the CDR3.

CDR3 in DNA: TGTGCCAGCAGTTATTCTAGGACAGGGAACTATGGCTACACCTTC. As protein: CASSYSRTGNYGYTF. The chain recombines TRBV6-5 with TRBJ1-2, with 8 bases identical to TRBD1. V was pared by 3 bases and J by 2 bases, with 5 bases of the junction left unmatched. CDR1 and CDR2 from the germline V gene are MNHEY and SVGAGI. The CDR3 is made up of 15 amino acids.

The chain is built from TRBV7-3 and TRBJ1-2; 10 nucleotides align to TRBD1. Germline trimming cut 0 bases from V and 8 bases from J; bases unmatched to any gene: 3. Germline V gene data show CDR1 as SGHTA and CDR2 as FQGTGA. The CDR3 is 14 residues long. As DNA, the CDR3 is TGTGCCAGCAGCTTAACGAGGGACAGGGGCGGCTACACCTTC. This encodes CASSLTRDRGGYTF.

The chain links TRBV12-3 or TRBV12-4 to TRBJ2-7; TRBD2 aligns across 9 bases. After removal of 7 bases from V and 0 bases from J, the junction contained 4 bases not matched to a gene. This CDR3 comprises 14 residues. For the CDR3, the DNA is TGTGCCAGCACCTCTAGCGGGGTCTCCTACGAGCAGTACTTC. Protein sequence: CASTSSGVSYEQYF.

The chain recombines TRBV7-3 with TRBJ2-3; D not resolved. Germline V lookup: CDR1 SGHTA, CDR2 FQGTGA. V was trimmed by 0 bases and J by 0 bases, leaving 7 bases between them. The CDR3 loop spans 15 amino acids. The CDR3 DNA reads as TGTGCCAGCAGCTTAACAACGTTTAGCACAGATACGCAGTATTTT. Protein product: CASSLTTFSTDTQYF. The whole variable domain, filled in from reference TRBV7-3 and TRBJ2-3, reads GAGVSQTPSNKVTEKGKYVELRCDPISGHTALYWYRQSLGQGPEFLIYFQGTGAADDSGLPNDRFFAVRPEGSVSTLKIQRTERGDSAVYLCASSLTTFSTDTQYFGPGTRLTVL.

This clonotype occurred a few times. The chain links TRBV7-9 to TRBJ2-5; perhaps TRBD2 as D (5 bases). Germline CDR1 is SEHNR and CDR2 is FQNEAQ (reference sequence). The ends were cut back, 6 bases at V and 3 bases at J, with 11 bases in the middle. This CDR3 comprises 13 residues. CDR3 in amino acids: CASRDEGEETQYF. The CDR3 coding sequence is TGTGCCAGCAGGGATGAGGGAGAAGAGACCCAGTACTTC.

The chain is built from TRBV15 and TRBJ1-1, with D possibly TRBD1 on 6 matching bases. The CDR3 is 18 residues long. Trimming pared 0 bases from V and 3 bases from J, leaving 20 bases between. CDR1 LNHNV and CDR2 YYDKDF come from the germline V gene (reference sequence). The CDR3 here is CATSRDRGPEGGDTEAFF. CDR3 nucleotide sequence: TGTGCCACCAGCAGAGATCGAGGGCCGGAGGGGGGGGACACTGAAGCTTTCTTT.